This TCR beta chain is from a study of T-cell reconstitution after alpha-beta-depleted transplantation in children. Germline V gives CDR1 SGHDT, CDR2 YYEEEE. This CDR3 comprises 11 residues. Preparation of the TCRbeta library was carried out with unique molecular identifiers. TCRdb recomputed calls from the PCR reads with MiXCR, one row per CDR3 protein. The sample consists of 200,000 to 250,000 distinct CDR3 sequences, approximately 9% of them appearing once. This clonotype came up a few times. Germline and junction disagree at one end, which may indicate a read error. The sample was PBMCs from the stem cell graft donor, taken from the stem cell graft. The sequence derives from a human donor who donated a stem cell graft to a child with acute lymphoblastic leukemia. The chain employs TRBV5-6 and TRBJ1-2; 8 bases agree with TRBD1. The CDR3 spells CASSPGRTGHF. CDR3 nucleotide sequence: TGTGCCAGCAGCCCCGGACGGACAGGGCACTTC. The full variable domain, completed using reference TRBV5-6 and TRBJ1-2, is DAGVTQSPTHLIKTRGQQVTLRCSPKSGHDTVSWYQQALGQGPQFIFQYYEEEERQRGNFPDRFSGHQFPNYSSELNVNALLLGDSALYLCASSPGRTGHFGSGTRLTVV.